These 20 T cell receptor beta chains were all obtained from the same sample, sequenced in a study of T cell repertoires in cytomegalovirus infection. TCRdb passed the reads through MiXCR, listing each CDR3 protein once. Of about 490,000 distinct CDR3 sequences in the sample, less than 30% were seen once. The specimen was PBMCs. These receptors were obtained from a human donor in good health (CMV status not recorded). Some clones in this sample may be carry-over from other donors' samples.

The chain recombines TRBV12-3 or TRBV12-4 with TRBJ2-5; 10 bases are a match to TRBD1. Trimming cost V 4 bases and J 4 bases; bases outside gene matches: 6. The CDR3 spans 15 residues. The CDR3: CASSSIGQGGETQYF. The CDR3 nucleotides are TGTGCCAGCAGTTCAATTGGACAGGGGGGAGAGACCCAGTACTTC.

This chain links TRBV7-2 with TRBJ2-1; the D gene is possibly TRBD2 (6 bases). Germline V gene data show CDR1 as SGHTA and CDR2 as FQGNSA. With 10 bases removed from V and 7 bases from J, the gap between germline ends came to 23 bases. The CDR3 loop spans 15 amino acids. As DNA, the CDR3 is TGTGCCACAAGGGGCCTTGGCGGGAAAGTGAATGAGCAGTTCTTC. Amino acid sequence: CATRGLGGKVNEQFF.

In this sample, this clonotype turned up a few times. The CDR3 sequence is CASSSQGGGELFF. DNA for the CDR3: TGTGCCAGCAGTTCCCAGGGTGGCGGGGAGCTGTTTTTT. The chain uses TRBV12-3 or TRBV12-4 and TRBJ2-2; TRBD1 is a possible D gene (5 bases). This CDR3 region has 13 residues. V was pared by 4 bases and J by 7 bases, with 10 bases between.

This clonotype showed up just a few times. The CDR3 protein is CASSLLGQMNTEAFF. The CDR3 DNA sequence: TGTGCCAGCAGTTTATTGGGACAGATGAACACTGAAGCTTTCTTT. The J gene is TRBJ1-1, the V gene TRBV28; 7 nucleotides align to TRBD1. V was pared by 1 base and J by 0 bases, with 2 bases of the junction left unmatched. The CDR3 spans 15 residues. Germline-derived CDR1 and CDR2 are MDHEN and SYDVKM.

This clonotype was detected a few times. The genes are TRBV12-5 and TRBJ1-6; D gene ambiguous. Germline lookup yields CDR1 LGHNT and CDR2 FRNRAP. The CDR3 is 10 residues long. V was clipped by 3 bases and J by 15 bases, with 6 bases between them. The CDR3 protein is CASGFQYLHF. The CDR3 nucleotides read TGTGCTAGTGGTTTCCAGTACCTCCACTTT.

The table lists this clonotype with a few counts. The rearrangement uses TRBV19 and TRBJ1-1; 7 bases line up with TRBD1. CDR1 and CDR2 from the germline V gene are LNHDA and SQIVND (reference sequence). The CDR3 contains 17 residues. The V gene end was trimmed by 4 bases and the J gene end by 1 base; junction bases not matched to a gene: 12. The CDR3 nucleotides read TGTGCCAGTAGTACGTGGGCGACAGGGCCGAAGAACACTGAAGCTTTCTTT. This gives the protein CASSTWATGPKNTEAFF.

The gene calls are TRBV2 and TRBJ2-5, with TRBD1 as a possible D gene (6 bases). Germline CDR1 is SNHLY and CDR2 is FYNNEI. V lost 6 bases to trimming and J lost 2 bases, with 10 bases between them. The CDR3 is 13 amino acids. In DNA, the CDR3 is TGTGCCAGCAGCAGGGGTTGGCAAGAGACCCAGTACTTC. Its protein is CASSRGWQETQYF.

This clonotype was counted many times. The chain combines TRBV7-2 with TRBJ2-7; D unresolved. V was shortened by 1 base and J by 5 bases, with 18 bases between the two germline ends. This CDR3 spans 16 amino acids. CDR1 and CDR2 from the germline V gene are SGHTA and FQGNSA. CDR3 residues: CASSLDINALRNEQYF. As DNA, the CDR3 is TGTGCCAGCAGCTTAGATATTAACGCTCTTAGGAACGAGCAGTACTTC.

This chain connects TRBV25-1 to TRBJ2-1; perhaps TRBD2 as D (6 bases). The length of the CDR3 is 14 residues. With 6 bases removed from V and 5 bases from J, the gap between germline ends came to 14 bases. Per the germline V gene, CDR1 is MGHDK and CDR2 is SYGVNS. The CDR3 sequence is CASSKRGGHNEQFF. The CDR3 coding sequence is TGTGCCAGCAGCAAAAGGGGAGGCCACAATGAGCAGTTCTTC.

This clonotype was found many times. This chain connects TRBV7-2 to TRBJ2-7; D is ambiguous. Germline V gene lookup returns CDR1 SGHTA and CDR2 FQGNSA. The CDR3 has 14 amino acids. With 5 bases removed from V and 3 bases from J, the gap between germline ends came to 14 bases. The CDR3 here is CASSHNRNSYEQYF. CDR3 sequence (DNA): TGTGCCAGCAGCCACAACCGTAATAGCTACGAGCAGTACTTC. The whole variable domain, filled in from reference TRBV7-2 and TRBJ2-7, reads GAGVSQSPSNKVTEKGKDVELRCDPISGHTALYWYRQSLGQGLEFLIYFQGNSAPDKSGLPSDRFSAERTGGSVSTLTIQRTQQEDSAVYLCASSHNRNSYEQYFGPGTRLTVT.

This chain joins TRBV14 and TRBJ1-6; D perhaps matches TRBD1 (5 bases). This CDR3 contains 16 residues. V lost 4 bases and J 7 bases, leaving 17 bases between the germline ends. CDR1 and CDR2 from the germline V gene are SGHDN and FVKESK. The CDR3 protein is CASSLWGEGTNSPLHF. For the CDR3, the DNA is TGTGCCAGCAGCCTGTGGGGAGAGGGGACCAATTCACCCCTCCACTTT.

This rearrangement joins TRBV19 to TRBJ2-7; TRBD1 or TRBD2 may be the D gene (6 bases each). The V end lost 2 bases, the J end lost 0 bases, and 20 bases lay between the germline ends. This CDR3 contains 18 residues. Germline loops: CDR1 LNHDA, CDR2 SQIVND (reference sequence). The chain's CDR3 is CASSILKGGLAVSYEQYV. The CDR3 DNA is TGTGCCAGTAGTATATTAAAGGGGGGTCTAGCCGTCTCCTACGAGCAGTACGTC.

The rearrangement links TRBV4-3 to TRBJ2-7, with D unresolved. There are 15 residues in the CDR3. The germline gives CDR1 LGHNA, CDR2 YSLEER. Trimming took 0 bases from V and 2 from J, leaving 11 bases between them. The CDR3 region has the DNA TGCGCCAGCAGCCAAGATAACCCTATGCCCTACGAGCAGTACTTC. Protein product: CASSQDNPMPYEQYF.

This clonotype has only a few counts. V gene TRBV6-2 or TRBV6-3 combines with J gene TRBJ1-1, with D unclear. This CDR3 is 13 amino acids long. Trimming took off 4 bases at V and 12 bases at J, with 18 bases between the two ends. The germline V gene has CDR1 MNHEY and CDR2 SVGEGT. The CDR3 spells CASSSQRPGWSFF. CDR3 DNA: TGTGCCAGCAGTTCCCAACGGCCGGGCTGGTCTTTCTTT.

There are many counts of this clonotype. This rearrangement joins TRBV7-2 to TRBJ1-1; weak D call: TRBD1 (6 bases). The V gene's germline CDR1 is SGHTA and CDR2 FQGNSA. Trimming cost V 5 bases and J 0 bases, with 10 bases left between them. CDR3 length: 14 residues. The CDR3 protein is CASSAGQMNTEAFF. For the CDR3, the DNA is TGTGCCAGCAGCGCAGGACAGATGAACACTGAAGCTTTCTTT.

The table lists this clonotype with a few counts. The CDR3 nucleotides read TGTGCCAGCTCACAGGGGGCGAGCTATGGCTACACCTTC. Protein sequence: CASSQGASYGYTF. The V and J genes are TRBV18 and TRBJ1-2; 7 nucleotides agree with TRBD1. Germline V gene sequence: CDR1 KGHSH, CDR2 LQKENI. J was trimmed by 4 bases and V by 4 bases; bases with no gene match: 3. The CDR3 runs 13 residues.

This clonotype has ten or more counts. The rearrangement uses TRBV6-1 and TRBJ2-2, with D perhaps matching TRBD2 (5 bases). Germline-derived CDR1 and CDR2 are MNHNS and SASEGT. The CDR3 is 15 residues long. Trimming cost V 5 bases and J 7 bases, with 17 bases left between them. CDR3 DNA: TGTGCCAGCAGTACCATCGGGATCATTCACGGGGAGCTGTTTTTT. Its translation is CASSTIGIIHGELFF.

This clonotype was seen a few times. V is TRBV7-6 and J is TRBJ2-1; perhaps TRBD2 as D (6 bases). The germline V gene encodes CDR1 SGHVS and CDR2 FNYEAQ. Trimming removed 5 bases at V and 5 bases at J, with 16 bases between. The length of the CDR3 is 15 residues. This CDR3 reads CASSPSVSGNNEQFF. DNA for the CDR3: TGTGCCAGCAGCCCTAGTGTTAGCGGCAACAATGAGCAGTTCTTC.

The sample holds a few counts of this clonotype. The V call is TRBV27, the J call TRBJ2-3, with D possibly called TRBD1 or TRBD2 (5 bases each). Germline values: CDR1 MNHEY, CDR2 SMNVEV (reference sequence). V lost 5 bases and J lost 0, with 18 bases in between. This CDR3 contains 17 residues. CDR3 bases: TGTGCCAGCAGTCCCGGGGCCTACCGATCTAGCACAGATACGCAGTATTTT. It is translated as CASSPGAYRSSTDTQYF.

This clonotype was counted ten times or more. J is TRBJ2-1 and V is TRBV7-2; 8 positions agree with TRBD2. CDR3 length equals 12 residues. Germline V gene sequence: CDR1 SGHTA, CDR2 FQGNSA. Trimming removed 4 bases from V and 14 bases from J; junction bases left unmatched: 7. CDR3 in DNA: TGTGCCAGCAGCTCGGGGGGGACCCCGAAGTTCTTC. Its translation is CASSSGGTPKFF.